Shown below are 9 T cell receptor beta chains from a single sample sequenced in a study of control samples from healthy donors and cancer patients. Method: immunoSEQ multiplex PCR; TCRdb's copy keeps in-frame clones and lacks some. The data hold over 150,000 clones, with approximately 93% observed a single time. Sequencing was done on a sample of blood. The receptors derive from a middle-aged man in good health.

The chain carries TRBV5-1 and TRBJ2-1; D gene unclear. Germline V gene lookup returns CDR1 SGHRS and CDR2 YFSETQ. V was trimmed by 4 bases and J by 3 bases, leaving 8 bases between them. The CDR3 runs 13 residues. The CDR3 here is CASSPTVYNEQFF. The CDR3 coding sequence is TGCGCCAGCAGCCCCACAGTCTACAATGAGCAGTTCTTC.

This rearrangement joins TRBV4-2 to TRBJ2-7, with 9 bases that match TRBD2. Trimming took 1 base from V and 7 from J; bases not matched to a gene: 14. Looked up from germline, CDR1 is LGHNA and CDR2 is YNFKEQ. The CDR3 sequence is 17 residues long. CDR3 nucleotide sequence: TGTGCCAGCAGCCAAGGAGGTAGCGGGGGAAGGTTTGGGGAGCAGTACTTC. It is translated as CASSQGGSGGRFGEQYF.

The count of this clone is one. The germline gene is not matched at one end of the junction; a read error may be the cause. Other DNA sequences within the sample encode an identical CDR3. This sequence joins TRBV19 and TRBJ2-2; D perhaps matches TRBD1 (6 bases). The V gene's germline CDR1 is LNHDA and CDR2 SQIVND (reference sequence). This CDR3 contains 16 residues. The CDR3 loop reads CASSIGPGANTGELFF. CDR3 in DNA: TGTGCCAGCAGTATAGGGCCAGGGGCAAACACCGGGGAGCTGTTTTTT.

This clone has a single count. The chain links TRBV19 to TRBJ1-1, with D possibly matching TRBD1 (6 bases). Germline assignment: CDR1 LNHDA and CDR2 SQIVND (reference sequence). The CDR3 length is 14 residues. Trimming removed 3 bases from V and 10 bases from J, with 18 bases in between. CDR3 bases: TGTGCCAGTAGTATGCCGGGGGGCGAGACGGGAGCTTTCTTT. This sequence encodes CASSMPGGETGAFF.

This clone showed up just once. The chain has TRBV19 and TRBJ1-5; D remains unclear. CDR1 is LNHDA and CDR2 is SQIVND in the germline V gene (reference sequence). The length of the CDR3 is 13 residues. V was clipped by 7 bases and J by 4 bases, with 11 bases between them. CDR3 protein: CASTGRANQPQHF. CDR3 sequence (DNA): TGTGCCAGTACGGGCCGGGCTAATCAGCCCCAGCATTTT.

V usage is TRBV5-1 and J usage is TRBJ1-5; D not resolved. Germline V lookup: CDR1 SGHRS, CDR2 YFSETQ. Trimming shortened V by 4 bases and J by 0 bases, and 17 bases separated the two germline ends. The CDR3 contains 17 residues. The CDR3 nucleotides are TGCGCCAGCAGCCCAACCTCATCGCCATATAGCAATCAGCCCCAGCATTTT. It translates to CASSPTSSPYSNQPQHF.

This clone has a single count. V gene TRBV9 combines with J gene TRBJ1-6; D gene ambiguous. This CDR3 is built from 15 residues. Germline lookup yields CDR1 SGDLS and CDR2 YYNGEE. The V gene lost 0 bases and the J gene lost 3 bases, with 7 bases spanning the gap. DNA of the CDR3: TGTGCCAGCAGCGTAGAGGCAGACTATAATTCACCCCTCCACTTT. It is translated as CASSVEADYNSPLHF.

The chain is built from TRBV11-2 and TRBJ2-2; D is unresolved. The V gene's germline CDR1 is SGHAT and CDR2 FQNNGV. V lost 3 bases and J lost 8, with 10 bases in between. This CDR3 is built from 13 residues. The CDR3 DNA follows: TGTGCCAGCAGCTTCAGTCCCCTAGGGGAGCTGTTTTTT. Translating gives CASSFSPLGELFF.

This clone was detected only once. J is TRBJ1-2 and V is TRBV27, with 12 bases that match TRBD1. CDR3 length: 13 amino acids. J was trimmed by 8 bases and V by 10 bases; bases with no gene match: 8. Germline CDR1 and CDR2: MNHEY and SMNVEV (reference sequence). As DNA, the CDR3 is TGTGCCACCAAGGGACAGGGGGCGAGGGGCTACACCTTC. Protein sequence: CATKGQGARGYTF.